The 19 T cell receptor beta chains below were found in one sample sequenced in a study of T cells expressing NK-cell markers. TCRdb reprocessed the 5' RACE reads; each CDR3 protein has one entry and no DNA is given. Recorded for this sample: hundreds of thousands of distinct CDR3 sequences. The specimen sequenced was blood T cells: a sorted CD56 or NKG2C T cell subset, CD4+ or CD8+ T cells, or bulk PBMC T cells (not recorded which). The origin of the receptors is a woman between 18 and 69 years old in good health.

This rearrangement joins TRBV12-3 or TRBV12-4 to TRBJ2-7; lacking DNA, the TRBD2 call made by TCRdb goes unchecked. This CDR3 spans 14 amino acids. The CDR3 sequence: CASSPDGLSYEQYF.

This chain uses TRBV28 with TRBJ2-2; TCRdb's D call, TRBD2, is unchecked because there is no DNA. The CDR3 is 18 amino acids. Per the germline V gene, CDR1 is MDHEN and CDR2 is SYDVKM. Here the CDR3 reads CASTLLAEGGPNTGELFF.

The chain has TRBV7-8 and TRBJ2-4. Germline CDR1 is SGHVS and CDR2 is FQNEAQ. This CDR3 has 15 residues. The CDR3 loop reads CASSFSEVAKNIQYF. Variable domain in full (rest from reference TRBV7-8 and TRBJ2-4): GAGVSQSPRYKVAKRGQDVALRCDPISGHVSLFWYQQALGQGPEFLTYFQNEAQLDKSGLPSDRFFAERPEGSVSTLKIQRTQQEDSAVYLCASSFSEVAKNIQYFGAGTRLSVL.

The chain carries TRBV6-2 or TRBV6-3 and TRBJ1-4. CDR1 MNHEY and CDR2 SVGEGT come from the germline V gene. CDR3 size: 13 residues. CDR3 residues: CASSYSGSGKLFF.

V and J are TRBV14 and TRBJ2-7. The CDR3 is 14 amino acids. The germline gives CDR1 SGHDN, CDR2 FVKESK. CDR3 protein: CASSQLPDSYEQYF.

The V and J genes are TRBV12-3 or TRBV12-4 and TRBJ1-4; the TCRdb D gene call, TRBD1, has no DNA to confirm it. This CDR3 has 15 residues. The CDR3 here is CASSLSWGAEEKLFF.

The chain links TRBV20-1 to TRBJ2-7; TCRdb's D gene call, TRBD2, goes unchecked for lack of DNA. This CDR3 is built from 14 residues. The germline gives CDR1 DFQATT, CDR2 SNEGSKA (reference sequence). This CDR3 is CSAGPSGSSYEQYF.

CDR3 sequence reads: CASSPYEGYEQYF. The rearrangement links TRBV28 to TRBJ2-7; the TCRdb D gene call, TRBD1, has no DNA to confirm it. Germline V gene sequence: CDR1 MDHEN, CDR2 SYDVKM. This CDR3 is built from 13 residues.

The chain joins TRBV20-1 to TRBJ2-3. CDR3 length: 14 residues. Per germline, CDR1 DFQATT and CDR2 SNEGSKA (reference sequence). The CDR3 region is CSAMGYSTTDTQYF.

The CDR3 spells CASSGPLAGGLSSYNEQFF. The V call is TRBV5-1, the J call TRBJ2-1; the TRBD2 assignment by TCRdb is unverifiable without DNA. The CDR3 sequence is 19 residues long. Germline V gene data show CDR1 as SGHRS and CDR2 as YFSETQ. Variable domain in full (rest from reference TRBV5-1 and TRBJ2-1): KAGVTQTPRYLIKTRGQQVTLSCSPISGHRSVSWYQQTPGQGLQFLFEYFSETQRNKGNFPGRFSGRQFSNSRSEMNVSTLELGDSALYLCASSGPLAGGLSSYNEQFFGPGTRLTVL.

The V call is TRBV5-1, the J call TRBJ1-2; TCRdb designates TRBD1, a call that cannot be tested without DNA. The CDR3 totals 16 residues. Germline assignment: CDR1 SGHRS and CDR2 YFSETQ. This chain's CDR3 is CASSSKRDSLNYGYTF.

The gene calls are TRBV9 and TRBJ1-4. This CDR3 is 14 amino acids long. The germline V gene has CDR1 SGDLS and CDR2 YYNGEE. CDR3 sequence: CASSRGSSNEKLFF.

J is TRBJ2-1 and V is TRBV20-1; TCRdb's D call, TRBD1, is unchecked because there is no DNA. The CDR3 extends over 12 amino acids. The germline V gene encodes CDR1 DFQATT and CDR2 SNEGSKA (reference sequence). The CDR3: CSATRGPGEQFF.

V is TRBV7-9 and J is TRBJ2-1; TCRdb outputs TRBD1, but without DNA this stays unchecked. This CDR3 contains 13 residues. CDR1 SEHNR and CDR2 FQNEAQ come from the germline V gene (reference sequence). The CDR3 is CASSLGPGYEQFF.

The chain is built from TRBV7-2 and TRBJ2-7; TCRdb outputs TRBD2, but without DNA this stays unchecked. The CDR3 spans 15 residues. CDR1 and CDR2 (germline): SGHTA, FQGNSA. The CDR3 sequence: CASSLEGSGSYEQYF.

The chain is built from TRBV7-2 and TRBJ1-5. CDR3 size: 15 residues. Germline assignment: CDR1 SGHTA and CDR2 FQGNSA. The CDR3 loop reads CASSLGGIGNQPQHF.

V usage is TRBV6-1 and J usage is TRBJ1-3. Germline values: CDR1 MNHNS, CDR2 SASEGT. CDR3 length equals 15 residues. The chain's CDR3 is CASRPDGGSGNTIYF.

The CDR3 reads CATSRDPRRQLNTEAFF. This sequence joins TRBV15 and TRBJ1-1; TCRdb's D call of TRBD1 is untestable without DNA. Germline CDR1 is LNHNV and CDR2 is YYDKDF (reference sequence). This CDR3 has 17 amino acids.

V usage is TRBV20-1 and J usage is TRBJ1-4; no DNA is available, so the TRBD1 call from TCRdb remains unchecked. Germline values: CDR1 DFQATT, CDR2 SNEGSKA (reference sequence). The CDR3 spans 14 residues. CDR3 region: CSAWRQASNEKLFF.